Listed below are T cell receptor beta chains from one sample, sequenced in a study of T-cell reconstitution after alpha-beta-depleted transplantation in children. A single record per CDR3 protein comes from TCRdb applying MiXCR to the PCR reads. The sample lists about a million distinct CDR3 sequences, 25% to 30% seen once, with over 25% in the top ten. Sequencing was performed on PBMCs, mostly from graft donor cells, taken 360 days after TCRalphabeta/CD19-depleted stem cell transplant. The receptors were sampled from a boy less than two years old who had a stem cell transplant for SCID, so the T cells may come from the graft donor. The CDR3 runs from the conserved cysteine through the conserved F or W.

J gene: TRBJ2-5
V gene: TRBV2
CDR3 protein: CASAEGAGTVKETQYF

J gene: TRBJ2-1
V gene: TRBV20-1
CDR3 protein: CSASGLAGSLNEQFF

J gene: TRBJ1-5
V gene: TRBV20-1
CDR3 protein: CSARQGIQPQHF

J gene: TRBJ1-6
V gene: TRBV20-1
CDR3 protein: CSARDGDRNLSSYNSPLHF

J gene: TRBJ1-2
V gene: TRBV29-1
CDR3 protein: CSVRDGINGYTF

J gene: TRBJ2-5
V gene: TRBV20-1
CDR3 protein: CSARDPRLGQETQYF

J gene: TRBJ1-2
V gene: TRBV12-3/TRBV12-4
CDR3 protein: CASRHPGGLKNYGYTF

J gene: TRBJ1-1
V gene: TRBV20-1
CDR3 protein: CSARDSRGLGTEAFF

J gene: TRBJ2-7
V gene: TRBV10-3
CDR3 protein: CAISPYSGTGNYEQYF

J gene: TRBJ2-1
V gene: TRBV12-3/TRBV12-4
CDR3 protein: CASSPPGLAGLWQFF

J gene: TRBJ2-7
V gene: TRBV24-1
CDR3 protein: CATSDSIGQGADEQYF

J gene: TRBJ1-2
V gene: TRBV3-1
CDR3 protein: CASSRRQGVYGYTF

J gene: TRBJ2-1
V gene: TRBV27
CDR3 protein: CASSLRGLVGGLNEQFF

J gene: TRBJ2-4
V gene: TRBV28
CDR3 protein: CATGQGEEAKNIQYF

J gene: TRBJ2-1
V gene: TRBV15
CDR3 protein: CATSSLRRAYNEQFF

J gene: TRBJ2-1
V gene: TRBV4-2
CDR3 protein: CASSQVTSGYNEQFF

J gene: TRBJ1-2
V gene: TRBV5-1
CDR3 protein: CASSSPGGDGYTF

J gene: TRBJ1-3
V gene: TRBV10-3
CDR3 protein: CAISEVQGGNTIYF

J gene: TRBJ2-7
V gene: TRBV18
CDR3 protein: CASSPGIYEQYF

J gene: TRBJ1-4
V gene: TRBV20-1
CDR3 protein: CSASLQSSEKLFF

J gene: TRBJ2-7
V gene: TRBV20-1
CDR3 protein: CSARKLAGETYEQYF

J gene: TRBJ1-6
V gene: TRBV20-1
CDR3 protein: CRRPGRPGRCSPLHF

J gene: TRBJ2-3
V gene: TRBV29-1
CDR3 protein: CSVDRVGSGGSDTQYF

J gene: TRBJ1-1
V gene: TRBV20-1
CDR3 protein: CSASRVGTEAFF

J gene: TRBJ1-5
V gene: TRBV12-3/TRBV12-4
CDR3 protein: CASSSQGALSNQPQHF

J gene: TRBJ1-4
V gene: TRBV5-1
CDR3 protein: CASSPQTGATNEKLFF

J gene: TRBJ2-2
V gene: TRBV12-3/TRBV12-4
CDR3 protein: CASSLPGSGELFF

J gene: TRBJ2-1
V gene: TRBV20-1
CDR3 protein: CSAILAGGRNEQFF

J gene: TRBJ2-3
V gene: TRBV4-1
CDR3 protein: CASSQERGNTDTQYF

J gene: TRBJ2-1
V gene: TRBV12-3/TRBV12-4
CDR3 protein: CASSFGGSSYNEQFF

J gene: TRBJ2-3
V gene: TRBV4-1
CDR3 protein: CASSQERTSGETDTQYF

J gene: TRBJ2-3
V gene: TRBV6-2/TRBV6-3
CDR3 protein: CASSRTEITDTQYF

J gene: TRBJ2-6
V gene: TRBV4-1
CDR3 protein: CASSQDRVTGSSGANVLTF

J gene: TRBJ2-3
V gene: TRBV28
CDR3 protein: CASSLISRDTQYF

J gene: TRBJ2-1
V gene: TRBV12-3/TRBV12-4
CDR3 protein: CASSLAPGAGEQFF

J gene: TRBJ2-1
V gene: TRBV2
CDR3 protein: CASRQQGSEQFF

J gene: TRBJ2-1
V gene: TRBV12-3/TRBV12-4
CDR3 protein: CASSLTPEGQNNEQFF

J gene: TRBJ2-1
V gene: TRBV5-1
CDR3 protein: CASSLAQGSIRGQFF

J gene: TRBJ1-1
V gene: TRBV7-8
CDR3 protein: CASSLDRGIAEAFF

J gene: TRBJ2-5
V gene: TRBV28
CDR3 protein: CASSLDRGGGETQYF

J gene: TRBJ1-3
V gene: TRBV29-1
CDR3 protein: CSVGTGTASGNTIYF

J gene: TRBJ2-5
V gene: TRBV11-1
CDR3 protein: CASTDRGQETQYF

J gene: TRBJ2-1
V gene: TRBV9
CDR3 protein: CASSAGWRAGYNEQFF

J gene: TRBJ1-2
V gene: TRBV5-1
CDR3 protein: CASSSGAVRYTF

J gene: TRBJ2-3
V gene: TRBV20-1
CDR3 protein: CSARGAALRDTQYF

J gene: TRBJ1-5
V gene: TRBV12-3/TRBV12-4
CDR3 protein: CASSLRAGQPQHF

J gene: TRBJ1-1
V gene: TRBV20-1
CDR3 protein: CSARDGDRPIEAFF

J gene: TRBJ2-7
V gene: TRBV29-1
CDR3 protein: CSVEGTDPYEQYF

J gene: TRBJ2-7
V gene: TRBV10-3
CDR3 protein: CAISEPLRQGNEQYF

J gene: TRBJ2-3
V gene: TRBV7-8
CDR3 protein: CASSFSLAGLRPDTQYF

J gene: TRBJ2-7
V gene: TRBV27
CDR3 protein: CASRGIHEQYF

J gene: TRBJ1-5
V gene: TRBV28
CDR3 protein: CASSFDHTYQPQHF

J gene: TRBJ2-1
V gene: TRBV12-3/TRBV12-4
CDR3 protein: CASSFGTSGFYNEQFF

J gene: TRBJ2-7
V gene: TRBV5-6
CDR3 protein: CASSLWHPGQDEQYF

J gene: TRBJ2-3
V gene: TRBV5-1
CDR3 protein: CASSLEQGAYLADTQYF

J gene: TRBJ2-1
V gene: TRBV13
CDR3 protein: CASTPIYGGGNEQFF

J gene: TRBJ2-5
V gene: TRBV5-1
CDR3 protein: CASSLEASQETQYF

J gene: TRBJ1-4
V gene: TRBV3-1
CDR3 protein: CASSLTGKLFF

J gene: TRBJ1-5
V gene: TRBV7-2
CDR3 protein: CASSLIGGGFSNQPQHF

J gene: TRBJ1-3
V gene: TRBV4-1
CDR3 protein: CASSFGDRGGNTIYF